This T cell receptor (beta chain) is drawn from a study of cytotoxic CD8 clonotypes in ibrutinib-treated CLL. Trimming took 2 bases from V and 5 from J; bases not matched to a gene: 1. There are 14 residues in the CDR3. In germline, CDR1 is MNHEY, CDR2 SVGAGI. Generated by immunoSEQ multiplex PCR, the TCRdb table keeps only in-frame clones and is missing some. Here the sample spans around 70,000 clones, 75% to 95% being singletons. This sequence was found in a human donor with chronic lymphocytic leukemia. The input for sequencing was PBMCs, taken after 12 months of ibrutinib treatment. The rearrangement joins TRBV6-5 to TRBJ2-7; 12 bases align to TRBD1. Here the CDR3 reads CASSYGTGGDEQYF. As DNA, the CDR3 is TGTGCCAGCAGTTACGGGACAGGGGGCGACGAGCAGTACTTC.